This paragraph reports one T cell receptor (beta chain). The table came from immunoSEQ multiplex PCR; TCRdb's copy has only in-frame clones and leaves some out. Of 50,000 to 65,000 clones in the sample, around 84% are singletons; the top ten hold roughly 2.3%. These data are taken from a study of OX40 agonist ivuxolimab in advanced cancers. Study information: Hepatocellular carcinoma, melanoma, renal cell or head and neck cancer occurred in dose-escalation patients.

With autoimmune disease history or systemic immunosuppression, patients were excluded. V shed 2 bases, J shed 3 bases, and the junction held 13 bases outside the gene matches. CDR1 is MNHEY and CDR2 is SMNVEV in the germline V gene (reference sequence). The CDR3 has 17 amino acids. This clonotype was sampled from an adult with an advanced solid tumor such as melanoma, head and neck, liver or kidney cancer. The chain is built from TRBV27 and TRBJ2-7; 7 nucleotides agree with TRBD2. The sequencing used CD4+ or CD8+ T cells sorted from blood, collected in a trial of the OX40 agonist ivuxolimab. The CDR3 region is CASSLSFIPRGVYEQYF. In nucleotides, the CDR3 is TGTGCCAGCAGTTTAAGTTTCATCCCCCGGGGGGTCTACGAGCAGTACTTC.